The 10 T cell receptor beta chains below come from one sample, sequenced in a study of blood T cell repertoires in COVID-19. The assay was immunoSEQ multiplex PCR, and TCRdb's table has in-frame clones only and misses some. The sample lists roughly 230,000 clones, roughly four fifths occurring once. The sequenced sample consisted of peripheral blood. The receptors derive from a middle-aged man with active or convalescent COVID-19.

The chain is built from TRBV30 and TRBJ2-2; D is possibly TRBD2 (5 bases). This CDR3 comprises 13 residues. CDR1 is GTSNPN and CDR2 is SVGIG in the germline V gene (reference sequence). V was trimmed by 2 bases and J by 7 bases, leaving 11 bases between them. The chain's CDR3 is CAWSRERVGELFF. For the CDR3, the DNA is TGTGCCTGGAGTAGGGAGAGAGTCGGGGAGCTGTTTTTT.

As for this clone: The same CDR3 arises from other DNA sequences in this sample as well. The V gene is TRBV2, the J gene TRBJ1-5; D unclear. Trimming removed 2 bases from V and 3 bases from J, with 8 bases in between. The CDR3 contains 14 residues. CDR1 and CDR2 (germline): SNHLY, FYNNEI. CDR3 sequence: CASSETGSNQPQHF. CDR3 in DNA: TGTGCCAGCAGTGAAACGGGTTCCAATCAGCCCCAGCATTTT.

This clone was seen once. The CDR3 region has the DNA TGTGCCAGCAGTGACCACCGGGGAGATACGCAGTATTTT. Translated, it gives CASSDHRGDTQYF. The V call is TRBV25-1, the J call TRBJ2-3, with D possibly matching TRBD2 (5 bases). The germline V gene has CDR1 MGHDK and CDR2 SYGVNS. The CDR3 loop spans 13 amino acids. Trimming pared 3 bases from V and 5 bases from J, leaving 9 bases between.

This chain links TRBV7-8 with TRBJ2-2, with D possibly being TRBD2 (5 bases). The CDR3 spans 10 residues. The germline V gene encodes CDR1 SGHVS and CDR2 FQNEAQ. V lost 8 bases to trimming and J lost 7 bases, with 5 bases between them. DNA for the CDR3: TGTGCCAGCCGGGACGGGGAGCTGTTTTTT. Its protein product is CASRDGELFF. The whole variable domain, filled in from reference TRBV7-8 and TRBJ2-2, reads GAGVSQSPRYKVAKRGQDVALRCDPISGHVSLFWYQQALGQGPEFLTYFQNEAQLDKSGLPSDRFFAERPEGSVSTLKIQRTQQEDSAVYLCASRDGELFFGEGSRLTVL.

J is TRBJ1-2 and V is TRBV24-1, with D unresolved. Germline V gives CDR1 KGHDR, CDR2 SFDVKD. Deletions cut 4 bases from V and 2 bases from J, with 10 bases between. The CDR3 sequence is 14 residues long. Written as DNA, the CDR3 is TGTGCCACCAGTGAGGGAGGGCCGAACTATGGCTACACCTTC. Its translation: CATSEGGPNYGYTF.

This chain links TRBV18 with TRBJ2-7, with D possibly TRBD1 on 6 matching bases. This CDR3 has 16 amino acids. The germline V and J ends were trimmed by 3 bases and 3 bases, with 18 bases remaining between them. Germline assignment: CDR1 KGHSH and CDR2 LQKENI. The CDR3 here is CASSPDRDMTFYEQYF. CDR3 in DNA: TGTGCCAGCTCACCCGACCGGGACATGACCTTCTACGAGCAGTACTTC. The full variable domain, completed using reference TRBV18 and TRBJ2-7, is NAGVMQNPRHLVRRRGQEARLRCSPMKGHSHVYWYRQLPEEGLKFMVYLQKENIIDESGMPKERFSAEFPKEGPSILRIQQVVRGDSAAYFCASSPDRDMTFYEQYFGPGTRLTVT.

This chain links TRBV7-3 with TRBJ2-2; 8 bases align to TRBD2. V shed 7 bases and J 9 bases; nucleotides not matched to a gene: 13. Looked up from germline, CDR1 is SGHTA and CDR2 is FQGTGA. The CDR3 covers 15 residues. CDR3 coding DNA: TGTGCCAGCACCACGGGGGGGGACCCACCTCGGGAGCTGTTTTTT. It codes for CASTTGGDPPRELFF.

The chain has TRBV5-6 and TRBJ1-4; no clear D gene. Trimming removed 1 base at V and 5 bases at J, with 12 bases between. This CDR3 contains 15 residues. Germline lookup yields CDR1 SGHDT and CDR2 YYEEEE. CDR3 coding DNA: TGTGCCAGCAGCTTGAACGGAGTGTCAAATGAAAAACTGTTTTTT. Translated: CASSLNGVSNEKLFF. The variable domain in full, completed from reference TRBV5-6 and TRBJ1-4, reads DAGVTQSPTHLIKTRGQQVTLRCSPKSGHDTVSWYQQALGQGPQFIFQYYEEEERQRGNFPDRFSGHQFPNYSSELNVNALLLGDSALYLCASSLNGVSNEKLFFGSGTQLSVL.

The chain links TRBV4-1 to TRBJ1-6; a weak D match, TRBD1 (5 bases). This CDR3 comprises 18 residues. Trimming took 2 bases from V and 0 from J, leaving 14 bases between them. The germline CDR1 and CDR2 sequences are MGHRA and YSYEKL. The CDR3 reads CASSQSPTVSSYNSPLHF. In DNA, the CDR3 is TGCGCCAGCAGCCAATCTCCGACAGTTAGCTCCTATAATTCACCCCTCCACTTT.

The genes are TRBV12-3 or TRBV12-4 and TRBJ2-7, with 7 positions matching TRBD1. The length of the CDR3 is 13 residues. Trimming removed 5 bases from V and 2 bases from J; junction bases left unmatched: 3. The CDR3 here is CASSGGQTYEQYF. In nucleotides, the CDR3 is TGTGCCAGCAGTGGGGGACAGACCTACGAGCAGTACTTC.